Listed here are 25 T cell receptor beta chains from one sample, sequenced in a study of blood T cell repertoires in COVID-19. The repertoire was sequenced with immunoSEQ multiplex PCR; TCRdb's copy has only in-frame clones and lacks some. Altogether about 150,000 clones are present, around 84% being singletons, with the ten largest covering approximately 8.9%. Material: peripheral blood. The source is a man aged 30 to 45 with COVID-19, enrolled during active disease.

The gene calls are TRBV19 and TRBJ2-2; D is possibly TRBD1 (6 bases). Germline assignment: CDR1 LNHDA and CDR2 SQIVND (reference sequence). CDR3 length: 14 residues. V shed 7 bases and J shed 2 bases, with 11 bases lying between them. The CDR3 protein is CASNRDTNTGELFF. The DNA for the CDR3 is TGTGCCAGTAATCGGGACACCAACACCGGGGAGCTGTTTTTT.

This chain joins TRBV9 and TRBJ2-3, with TRBD2 matching over 7 bases. V shed 1 base, J shed 1 base, and the junction held 12 bases outside the gene matches. The CDR3 runs 18 residues. Germline-derived CDR1 and CDR2 are SGDLS and YYNGEE. The CDR3 nucleotides are TGTGCCAGCAGCGTATCACCGATTGGCGGGAGACGCACAGATACGCAGTATTTT. Encoded protein: CASSVSPIGGRRTDTQYF.

The CDR3 DNA sequence: TGCAGCGTTGAATGGGGGCAGATGAACACCGGGGAGCTGTTTTTT. Its translation: CSVEWGQMNTGELFF. J is TRBJ2-2 and V is TRBV29-1, with D perhaps matching TRBD1 (6 bases). The length of the CDR3 is 15 residues. Looked up from germline, CDR1 is SQVTM and CDR2 is ANQGSEA. V shed 2 bases and J shed 1 base, with 11 bases lying between them.

The V gene is TRBV28, the J gene TRBJ2-1; 14 bases match TRBD2. Trimming removed 5 bases from V and 13 bases from J; junction bases left unmatched: 16. Germline V gene sequence: CDR1 MDHEN, CDR2 SYDVKM. The CDR3 length is 17 residues. CDR3 DNA: TGTGCCAGCAGTCCATCGTCCGGGACTAGCGGGAGTGGGTCACAGTTCTTC. Its translation: CASSPSSGTSGSGSQFF.

This chain links TRBV9 with TRBJ1-2; 7 nucleotides match TRBD1. This CDR3 contains 15 residues. V dropped 4 bases and J dropped 0; count of bases not matched to a gene: 6. CDR1 and CDR2 (germline): SGDLS, YYNGEE. This chain's CDR3 is CASSPGQAANYGYTF. DNA of the CDR3: TGTGCCAGCAGCCCAGGACAGGCCGCTAACTATGGCTACACCTTC.

V and J are TRBV29-1 and TRBJ2-7, with 8 bases identical to TRBD1. V lost 1 base to trimming and J lost 11 bases; unmatched junction nucleotides: 13. Germline V gene sequence: CDR1 SQVTM, CDR2 ANQGSEA. The CDR3 has 14 residues. CDR3 protein: CSVEGDRTLPGEYF. CDR3 sequence (DNA): TGCAGCGTTGAAGGGGACAGGACTCTCCCAGGGGAGTACTTC.

This clone was detected only a few times. The J gene is TRBJ2-7, the V gene TRBV19; 8 nucleotides match TRBD2. V gave up 5 bases and J gave up 7 bases; unmatched junction bases: 16. Germline loops: CDR1 LNHDA, CDR2 SQIVND (reference sequence). The CDR3 has 16 residues. CDR3 loop: CASSLAGTSPFEEQYF. CDR3 in DNA: TGTGCCAGTAGTTTAGCCGGGACTAGTCCCTTTGAAGAGCAGTACTTC.

The V and J genes are TRBV7-2 and TRBJ2-7, with D tentatively TRBD2 (6 bases). This CDR3 region has 14 residues. Per the germline V gene, CDR1 is SGHTA and CDR2 is FQGNSA. V dropped 6 bases and J dropped 1 base, with 13 bases sitting between them. This CDR3 is CASRGSGLSYEQYF. In nucleotides, the CDR3 is TGTGCCAGCAGGGGTAGCGGCTTATCCTACGAGCAGTACTTC.

The V and J genes are TRBV10-3 and TRBJ1-5, with TRBD1 matching 8 bases. The V gene end was trimmed by 11 bases and the J gene end by 0 bases; junction bases not matched to a gene: 9. CDR1 and CDR2 from the germline V gene are ENHRY and SYGVKD. This CDR3 spans 15 amino acids. The CDR3 DNA reads as TGTGCCGCCCAGGGGGCGGGTGATAGCAATCAGCCCCAGCATTTT. Its protein product is CAAQGAGDSNQPQHF.

V gene TRBV5-6 combines with J gene TRBJ1-1; D perhaps matches TRBD1 (5 bases). The CDR3 has 15 amino acids. Germline-derived CDR1 and CDR2 are SGHDT and YYEEEE. V was clipped by 3 bases and J by 5 bases, with 17 bases between them. The CDR3 DNA reads TGTGCCAGCAGCTCGGGACTTTCAGTCTATACTGAAGCTTTCTTT. Translation gives CASSSGLSVYTEAFF.

The rearrangement links TRBV24-1 to TRBJ2-1; D possibly corresponds to TRBD1 (6 bases). The CDR3 has 16 amino acids. The germline CDR1 and CDR2 sequences are KGHDR and SFDVKD. V was clipped by 2 bases and J by 7 bases, with 17 bases between them. Here the CDR3 reads CATSDSWGRRFNEQFF. The CDR3 region has the DNA TGTGCCACCAGTGATTCGTGGGGGCGCCGCTTTAATGAGCAGTTCTTC.

The chain employs TRBV30 and TRBJ1-4; D perhaps matches TRBD1 (6 bases). The germline V and J ends were trimmed by 4 bases and 5 bases, with 23 bases remaining between them. The germline gives CDR1 GTSNPN, CDR2 SVGIG (reference sequence). The CDR3 runs to 17 residues. The DNA for the CDR3 is TGTGCCTGGACGCTGGGCGCGGGGGGCACATTAAATGAAAAACTGTTTTTT. Translated: CAWTLGAGGTLNEKLFF.

This clone has more than one count but fewer than ten. The chain combines TRBV7-2 with TRBJ2-5, with 9 bases matching TRBD2. The CDR3 is 14 amino acids. The V segment lost 6 bases and the J segment 4 bases; nucleotides outside the gene matches: 6. CDR1 is SGHTA and CDR2 is FQGNSA in the germline V gene. The CDR3 loop is CASRRAGGGETQYF. The CDR3 region has the DNA TGTGCCAGCAGGAGAGCGGGAGGCGGAGAGACCCAGTACTTC.

The chain links TRBV2 to TRBJ1-6, with no clear D. CDR1 is SNHLY and CDR2 is FYNNEI in the germline V gene. Trimming removed 5 bases from V and 9 bases from J, with 14 bases in between. This CDR3 region has 14 residues. The CDR3 DNA reads TGTGCCAGCAGTCCCCGGGTACGCGGTTCACCCCTCCACTTT. Protein product: CASSPRVRGSPLHF. Combining the CDR3 with reference TRBV2 and TRBJ1-6 gives the whole variable domain EPEVTQTPSHQVTQMGQEVILRCVPISNHLYFYWYRQILGQKVEFLVSFYNNEISEKSEIFDDQFSVERPDGSNFTLKIRSTKLEDSAMYFCASSPRVRGSPLHFGNGTRLTVT.

The V gene is TRBV9, the J gene TRBJ1-1, with 8 bases aligning to TRBD1. The ends lost 3 bases at V and 5 bases at J; junction bases unmatched: 6. In germline, CDR1 is SGDLS, CDR2 YYNGEE. The CDR3 has 14 amino acids. The CDR3 protein is CASSAPGQATEAFF. CDR3 coding DNA: TGTGCCAGCAGCGCGCCGGGACAGGCAACTGAAGCTTTCTTT.

The rearrangement joins TRBV5-1 to TRBJ2-1; 7 bases line up with TRBD2. CDR1 SGHRS and CDR2 YFSETQ come from the germline V gene. Trimming cost V 0 bases and J 6 bases; bases outside gene matches: 3. This CDR3 region has 14 residues. The CDR3 bases are TGCGCCAGCAGCTTGGCCCCGGGGGGCAATGAGCAGTTCTTC. This encodes CASSLAPGGNEQFF.

The CDR3 loop is CASSQDGTSEPYNEQFF. CDR3 nucleotide sequence: TGCGCCAGCAGCCAAGATGGGACTAGTGAGCCCTACAATGAGCAGTTCTTC. V usage is TRBV4-3 and J usage is TRBJ2-1; 8 bases are shared with TRBD2. The CDR3 covers 17 residues. Germline values: CDR1 LGHNA, CDR2 YSLEER. V shed 0 bases and J 2 bases; nucleotides not matched to a gene: 6.

About this clone itself: A junction boundary mismatches the germline segment, possibly from a read error. The chain employs TRBV7-7 and TRBJ2-1; TRBD1 might be the D (5 bases). CDR3 size: 13 residues. The germline V gene encodes CDR1 SSHAT and CDR2 FNYEAQ (reference sequence). The CDR3 here is CASSIDRNNEQFF. The DNA for the CDR3 is TGTGCTAGCAGCATCGACAGAAACAATGAGCAGTTCTTC. Filled out from reference TRBV7-7 and TRBJ2-1, the complete variable domain reads GAGVSQSPRYKVTKRGQDVTLRCDPISSHATLYWYQQALGQGPEFLTYFNYEAQPDKSGLPSDRFSAERPEGSISTLTIQRTEQRDSAMYRCASSIDRNNEQFFGPGTRLTVL.

The genes are TRBV4-3 and TRBJ1-6; tentatively, D is TRBD1 (6 bases). CDR1 is LGHNA, CDR2 YSLEER, per germline. Trimming stripped 0 bases from V and 5 bases from J, with 8 bases between. The CDR3 sequence is 15 residues long. CDR3 in amino acids: CASSQDRGDNSPLHF. The CDR3 DNA reads as TGCGCCAGCAGCCAAGACAGGGGTGATAATTCACCCCTCCACTTT.

J is TRBJ1-1 and V is TRBV28; 7 bases map to TRBD1. From germline, CDR1 is MDHEN and CDR2 SYDVKM. Losses at the gene ends were 6 bases for V and 4 bases for J; bases not matched to a gene: 5. This CDR3 region has 13 residues. The CDR3 DNA reads as TGTGCCAGCAGGGACAGGTTGCTCACTGAAGCTTTCTTT. Its protein is CASRDRLLTEAFF. The full variable domain, with the rest looked up from reference TRBV28 and TRBJ1-1, is DVKVTQSSRYLVKRTGEKVFLECVQDMDHENMFWYRQDPGLGLRLIYFSYDVKMKEKGDIPEGYSVSREKKERFSLILESASTNQTSMYLCASRDRLLTEAFFGQGTRLTVV.

The chain links TRBV2 to TRBJ2-7, with D maybe TRBD1 (6 bases). Trimming pared 5 bases from V and 2 bases from J, leaving 16 bases between. Germline-derived CDR1 and CDR2 are SNHLY and FYNNEI. The CDR3 is 15 amino acids. CDR3 sequence reads: CASSLTGNPPYEQYF. CDR3 bases: TGTGCCAGCAGTCTTACAGGGAATCCTCCCTACGAGCAGTACTTC.

The rearrangement joins TRBV6-5 to TRBJ2-7, with 7 bases identical to TRBD1. The CDR3 spans 15 residues. With V trimmed by 0 bases and J by 5 bases, 7 bases remained unmatched. From germline, CDR1 is MNHEY and CDR2 SVGAGI. The CDR3: CASSYSIGGRDEQYF. The CDR3 DNA follows: TGTGCCAGCAGTTACTCGATAGGGGGCCGGGACGAGCAGTACTTC.

This chain links TRBV2 with TRBJ2-1; possible D gene TRBD2, 5 bases. CDR3 length: 16 amino acids. Germline values: CDR1 SNHLY, CDR2 FYNNEI. V was trimmed by 4 bases and J by 1 base, leaving 14 bases between them. In nucleotides, the CDR3 is TGTGCCAGCAGTGGTTCCAGCGGAAGTTCCTACAATGAGCAGTTCTTC. Translating gives CASSGSSGSSYNEQFF.

The V and J genes are TRBV16 and TRBJ2-1, with D unclear. CDR1 and CDR2 from the germline V gene are KGHSY and FQNENV. The CDR3 has 14 amino acids. Trimming stripped 2 bases from V and 6 bases from J, with 11 bases between. CDR3 sequence reads: CASSQRTGANEQFF. In nucleotides, the CDR3 is TGTGCCAGCAGCCAACGTACCGGAGCCAATGAGCAGTTCTTC.

This clone was detected many times. The chain combines TRBV7-9 with TRBJ1-6; TRBD1 matches at 9 bases. Germline values: CDR1 SEHNR, CDR2 FQNEAQ (reference sequence). The length of the CDR3 is 16 residues. V was pared by 5 bases and J by 9 bases, with 11 bases of the junction left unmatched. The CDR3 reads CASSPPTGGKGSPLHF. The CDR3 coding sequence is TGTGCCAGCAGCCCCCCGACAGGGGGAAAGGGTTCACCCCTCCACTTT. Using reference TRBV7-9 and TRBJ1-6 for the parts outside the CDR3, the full variable domain is DTGVSQNPRHKITKRGQNVTFRCDPISEHNRLYWYRQTLGQGPEFLTYFQNEAQLEKSRLLSDRFSAERPKGSFSTLEIQRTEQGDSAMYLCASSPPTGGKGSPLHFGNGTRLTVT.